A selection of T cell receptor beta chains follows, all from one sample in a study of blood T cell repertoires in COVID-19. Generated by immunoSEQ multiplex PCR, the TCRdb table keeps only in-frame clones and is missing some. The table shows about 320,000 clones, with around nine tenths occurring only once. Input material: PBMCs or T cells enriched from blood (not recorded which). The receptor source for this set is a man aged 55 to 70 who had recovered from COVID-19. Each CDR3 is given with its conserved first and last residue. A D gene is named only where the DNA matches it firmly. The listing skips clone size in some rows; elsewhere it reads once, few, many or a size class.

CDR3: CASSLEGLAGSYEQYF; DNA: TGTGCCAGCAGCTTAGAGGGTCTAGCGGGAAGCTACGAGCAGTACTTC; length: 16; size: NA; J: TRBJ2-7; D: TRBD2; V: TRBV7-2
CDR3: CASSPGGYEQYF; DNA: TGCGCCAGCAGCCCAGGGGGGTACGAGCAGTACTTC; length: 12; size: NA; J: TRBJ2-7; D: NA; V: TRBV5-1
CDR3: CASSVGFTGGGEETQYF; DNA: TGTGCCAGCAGCGTAGGTTTTACCGGAGGAGGGGAAGAGACCCAGTACTTC; length: 17; size: NA; J: TRBJ2-5; D: NA; V: TRBV9
CDR3: CASNSVPRGEKLFF; DNA: TGTGCCAGCAACTCGGTCCCCAGAGGGGAAAAACTGTTTTTT; length: 14; size: NA; J: TRBJ1-4; D: NA; V: TRBV28
CDR3: CASSPSYEQYF; DNA: TGTGCCAGCAGTCCCAGCTACGAGCAGTACTTC; length: 11; size: NA; J: TRBJ2-7; D: NA; V: TRBV7-9
CDR3: CASRLWGEGGTDTQYF; DNA: TGTGCCAGCAGATTATGGGGGGAGGGGGGCACAGATACGCAGTATTTT; length: 16; size: NA; J: TRBJ2-3; D: NA; V: TRBV5-4
CDR3: CAWSHRDGQPQHF; DNA: TGTGCCTGGAGCCACAGGGACGGCCAGCCCCAGCATTTT; length: 13; size: NA; J: TRBJ1-5; D: NA; V: TRBV30
CDR3: CSASVNSGTENSPLHF; DNA: TGCAGTGCTAGTGTCAACTCCGGGACAGAAAATTCACCCCTCCACTTT; length: 16; size: NA; J: TRBJ1-6; D: TRBD1; V: TRBV20-1
CDR3: CASSLDPAGGSETQYF; DNA: TGTGCCAGCAGCTTAGACCCAGCAGGGGGCTCAGAGACCCAGTACTTC; length: 16; size: NA; J: TRBJ2-5; D: TRBD1; V: TRBV11-1
CDR3: CASSLVRSGNTIYF; DNA: TGTGCCAGCAGCTTAGTTCGCTCTGGAAACACCATATATTTT; length: 14; size: NA; J: TRBJ1-3; D: NA; V: TRBV7-2
CDR3: CASSSQPGPPSTDTQYF; DNA: TGTGCCAGCAGCTCACAGCCAGGGCCGCCTAGCACAGATACGCAGTATTTT; length: 17; size: NA; J: TRBJ2-3; D: NA; V: TRBV7-6
CDR3: CATSQGRNYGYTF; DNA: TGTGCCACCTCACAGGGGCGGAACTATGGCTACACCTTC; length: 13; size: NA; J: TRBJ1-2; D: TRBD1; V: TRBV15
CDR3: CASNSQITDTQYF; DNA: TGTGCCAGCAATTCCCAGATCACAGATACGCAGTATTTT; length: 13; size: NA; J: TRBJ2-3; D: NA; V: TRBV6-5
CDR3: CASSSMIDNEQFF; DNA: TGTGCCAGCAGCTCTATGATTGACAATGAGCAGTTCTTC; length: 13; size: NA; J: TRBJ2-1; D: NA; V: TRBV7-3
CDR3: CASSPNPGSGETQYF; DNA: TGCGCCAGCAGCCCGAATCCCGGGAGCGGGGAGACCCAGTACTTC; length: 15; size: NA; J: TRBJ2-5; D: NA; V: TRBV5-1
CDR3: CASTGPTGSYEQYF; DNA: TGTGCCAGCACCGGGCCGACAGGCTCCTACGAGCAGTACTTC; length: 14; size: NA; J: TRBJ2-7; D: NA; V: TRBV28
CDR3: CRAIMSHEQYF; DNA: TGCAGGGCCATAATGTCCCACGAGCAGTACTTC; length: 11; size: NA; J: TRBJ2-7; D: NA; V: TRBV20-1
CDR3: CASSSHNSPLHF; DNA: TGTGCCAGCAGTAGCCATAATTCACCCCTCCACTTT; length: 12; size: once; J: TRBJ1-6; D: NA; V: TRBV12-3/TRBV12-4
CDR3: CASSVVSGRAPEQFF; DNA: TGTGCCAGCAGCGTAGTCAGCGGGAGGGCCCCCGAGCAGTTCTTC; length: 15; size: NA; J: TRBJ2-1; D: TRBD2; V: TRBV9
CDR3: CASSLGGGNQPQHF; DNA: TGCGCCAGCAGCTTGGGGGGAGGGAACCAGCCCCAGCATTTT; length: 14; size: NA; J: TRBJ1-5; D: NA; V: TRBV5-1
CDR3: CASGLLSYEQYF; DNA: TGTGCCAGCGGTTTACTCTCCTACGAGCAGTACTTC; length: 12; size: once; J: TRBJ2-7; D: NA; V: TRBV28
CDR3: CAWSVWGGGQPQHF; DNA: TGTGCCTGGAGTGTTTGGGGGGGTGGACAGCCCCAGCATTTT; length: 14; size: NA; J: TRBJ1-5; D: NA; V: TRBV30
CDR3: CASSIGGLGANVLTF; DNA: TGTGCCAGTAGTATAGGAGGCCTGGGGGCCAACGTCCTGACTTTC; length: 15; size: once; J: TRBJ2-6; D: NA; V: TRBV19
CDR3: CATSGTGASYYGYTF; DNA: TGTGCCACCAGTGGGACAGGGGCGTCATACTATGGCTACACCTTC; length: 15; size: NA; J: TRBJ1-2; D: TRBD1; V: TRBV15
CDR3: CASGVGGQPQHF; DNA: TGTGCCAGCGGCGTGGGAGGCCAGCCCCAGCATTTT; length: 12; size: few; J: TRBJ1-5; D: NA; V: TRBV2
CDR3: CASSTQGATNEKLFF; DNA: TGTGCCAGTAGTACCCAGGGGGCAACTAATGAAAAACTGTTTTTT; length: 15; size: once; J: TRBJ1-4; D: TRBD1; V: TRBV19
CDR3: CASSYRGRSYEQYF; DNA: TGTGCCAGCAGTTATCGTGGGAGGTCCTACGAGCAGTACTTC; length: 14; size: NA; J: TRBJ2-7; D: NA; V: TRBV6-5
CDR3: CASNPGLAGGPQYF; DNA: TGTGCCAGTAACCCGGGACTAGCGGGAGGGCCTCAGTACTTC; length: 14; size: NA; J: TRBJ2-7; D: TRBD2; V: TRBV19
CDR3: CASSQGGRSNQPQHF; DNA: TGCGCCAGCAGCCAAGGTGGCAGAAGCAATCAGCCCCAGCATTTT; length: 15; size: NA; J: TRBJ1-5; D: NA; V: TRBV4-3
CDR3: CASSVEGQTDEQYF; DNA: TGTGCCAGCAGCGTAGAGGGACAGACAGACGAGCAGTACTTC; length: 14; size: NA; J: TRBJ2-7; D: TRBD1; V: TRBV9
CDR3: CASSLRQNTDTQYF; DNA: TGCGCCAGCAGCCTACGACAGAACACAGATACGCAGTATTTT; length: 14; size: NA; J: TRBJ2-3; D: NA; V: TRBV5-1
CDR3: CASSLAAANNEQFF; DNA: TGTGCCAGCAGCTTAGCCGCGGCCAACAATGAGCAGTTCTTC; length: 14; size: NA; J: TRBJ2-1; D: NA; V: TRBV7-9
CDR3: CASSLVGGYEQYF; DNA: TGTGCCAGCAGCTTAGTGGGAGGGTACGAGCAGTACTTC; length: 13; size: NA; J: TRBJ2-7; D: TRBD2; V: TRBV11-2
CDR3: CATSDLFLAGGIHEQFF; DNA: TGTGCCACCAGTGATTTGTTCCTAGCGGGAGGGATCCATGAGCAGTTCTTC; length: 17; size: NA; J: TRBJ2-1; D: TRBD2; V: TRBV24-1
CDR3: CASSPGQGRYTEAFF; DNA: TGTGCCAGCAGCCCGGGACAGGGTCGGTACACTGAAGCTTTCTTT; length: 15; size: NA; J: TRBJ1-1; D: TRBD1; V: TRBV9
CDR3: CASSSTSGEQFF; DNA: TGTGCCAGCAGCTCGACTAGCGGAGAGCAGTTCTTC; length: 12; size: NA; J: TRBJ2-1; D: TRBD2; V: TRBV5-4
CDR3: CASSLRIRNGETQYF; DNA: TGTGCCAGCAGCTTACGGATCAGGAACGGAGAGACCCAGTACTTC; length: 15; size: NA; J: TRBJ2-5; D: NA; V: TRBV11-1
CDR3: CASSSAGGNTIYF; DNA: TGTGCCAGCAGTTCCGCGGGTGGAAACACCATATATTTT; length: 13; size: NA; J: TRBJ1-3; D: NA; V: TRBV28
CDR3: CATSRTGDRYNSPLHF; DNA: TGTGCCACCAGCAGAACAGGGGACCGCTATAATTCACCCCTCCACTTT; length: 16; size: NA; J: TRBJ1-6; D: TRBD1; V: TRBV15
CDR3: CASTYVGTKENQPQHF; DNA: TGTGCCAGCACCTATGTCGGGACAAAGGAAAATCAGCCCCAGCATTTT; length: 16; size: NA; J: TRBJ1-5; D: NA; V: TRBV27
CDR3: CASSSSTGRISYEQYF; DNA: TGTGCCAGCAGTTCCTCGACAGGGCGCATCTCCTACGAGCAGTACTTC; length: 16; size: NA; J: TRBJ2-7; D: TRBD1; V: TRBV28
CDR3: CASSARSSGKYEQYF; DNA: TGTGCCAGCAGCGCCCGAAGTAGCGGGAAGTACGAGCAGTACTTC; length: 15; size: NA; J: TRBJ2-7; D: NA; V: TRBV21-1
CDR3: CASSAGTGRNYEQYF; DNA: TGTGCCAGTAGTGCGGGGACAGGGAGAAACTACGAGCAGTACTTC; length: 15; size: NA; J: TRBJ2-7; D: TRBD1; V: TRBV19
CDR3: CSASLREKDDTQYF; DNA: TGCAGTGCTAGTTTGCGGGAGAAAGACGATACGCAGTATTTT; length: 14; size: NA; J: TRBJ2-3; D: TRBD2; V: TRBV20-1
CDR3: CATHRGHNEKLFF; DNA: TGTGCCACCCACAGGGGTCACAATGAAAAACTGTTTTTT; length: 13; size: NA; J: TRBJ1-4; D: TRBD1; V: TRBV15
CDR3: CATSDPGGLNYGYTF; DNA: TGTGCCACCAGTGATCCAGGGGGGTTGAACTATGGCTACACCTTC; length: 15; size: NA; J: TRBJ1-2; D: TRBD1; V: TRBV24-1